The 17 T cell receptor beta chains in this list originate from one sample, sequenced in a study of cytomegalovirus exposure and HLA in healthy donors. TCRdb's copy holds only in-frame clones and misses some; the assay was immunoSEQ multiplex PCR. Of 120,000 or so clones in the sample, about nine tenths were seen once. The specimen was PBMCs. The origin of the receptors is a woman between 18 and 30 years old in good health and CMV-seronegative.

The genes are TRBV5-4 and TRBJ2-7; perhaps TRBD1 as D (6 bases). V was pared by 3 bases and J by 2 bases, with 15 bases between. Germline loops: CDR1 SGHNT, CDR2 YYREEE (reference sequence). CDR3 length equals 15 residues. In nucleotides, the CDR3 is TGTGCCAGCAGCTGGAAGGACAGAGACCCCTACGAGCAGTACTTC. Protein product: CASSWKDRDPYEQYF.

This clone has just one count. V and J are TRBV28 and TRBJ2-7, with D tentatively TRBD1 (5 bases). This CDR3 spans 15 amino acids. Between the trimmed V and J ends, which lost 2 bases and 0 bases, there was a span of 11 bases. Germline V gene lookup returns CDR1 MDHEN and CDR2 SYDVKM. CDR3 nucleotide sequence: TGTGCCAGCAGTTTAGTAGGGGTCGACTCCTACGAGCAGTACTTC. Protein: CASSLVGVDSYEQYF.

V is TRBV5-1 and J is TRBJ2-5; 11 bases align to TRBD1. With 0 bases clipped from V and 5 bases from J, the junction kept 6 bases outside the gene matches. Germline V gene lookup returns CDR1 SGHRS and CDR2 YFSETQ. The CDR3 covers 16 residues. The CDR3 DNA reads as TGCGCCAGCAGCTTGGCCGGGACAGGGGGGGTCGAGACCCAGTACTTC. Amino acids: CASSLAGTGGVETQYF. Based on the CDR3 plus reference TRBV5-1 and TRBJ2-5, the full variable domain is KAGVTQTPRYLIKTRGQQVTLSCSPISGHRSVSWYQQTPGQGLQFLFEYFSETQRNKGNFPGRFSGRQFSNSRSEMNVSTLELGDSALYLCASSLAGTGGVETQYFGPGTRLLVL.

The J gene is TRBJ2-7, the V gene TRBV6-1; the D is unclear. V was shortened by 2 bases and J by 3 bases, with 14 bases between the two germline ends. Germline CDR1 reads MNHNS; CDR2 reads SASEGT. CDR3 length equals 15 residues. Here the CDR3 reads CASSEIVAFLYEQYF. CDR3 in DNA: TGTGCCAGCAGTGAAATAGTAGCTTTCCTCTACGAGCAGTACTTC.

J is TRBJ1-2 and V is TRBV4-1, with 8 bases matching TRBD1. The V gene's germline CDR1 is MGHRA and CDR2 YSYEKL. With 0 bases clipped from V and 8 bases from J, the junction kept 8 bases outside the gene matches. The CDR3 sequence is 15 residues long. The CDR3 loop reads CASSQDPGGFTGYTF. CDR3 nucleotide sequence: TGCGCCAGCAGCCAAGATCCAGGGGGCTTTACAGGCTACACCTTC.

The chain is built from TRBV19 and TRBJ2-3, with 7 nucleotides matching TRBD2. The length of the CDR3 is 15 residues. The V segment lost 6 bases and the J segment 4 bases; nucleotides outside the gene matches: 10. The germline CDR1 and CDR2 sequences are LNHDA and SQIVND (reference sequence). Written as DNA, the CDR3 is TGTGCCAGTAGCACCTATGGGCGGGAGCCAGATACGCAGTATTTT. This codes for CASSTYGREPDTQYF. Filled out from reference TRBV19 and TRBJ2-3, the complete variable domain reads DGGITQSPKYLFRKEGQNVTLSCEQNLNHDAMYWYRQDPGQGLRLIYYSQIVNDFQKGDIAEGYSVSREKKESFPLTVTSAQKNPTAFYLCASSTYGREPDTQYFGPGTRLTVL.

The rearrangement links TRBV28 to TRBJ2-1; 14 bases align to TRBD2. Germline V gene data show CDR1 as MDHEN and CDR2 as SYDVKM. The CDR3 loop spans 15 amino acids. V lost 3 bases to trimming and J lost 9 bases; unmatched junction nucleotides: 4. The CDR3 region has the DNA TGTGCCAGCAGTTTTGGGACTAGCGGGAGAGGTGAGCAGTTCTTC. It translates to CASSFGTSGRGEQFF.

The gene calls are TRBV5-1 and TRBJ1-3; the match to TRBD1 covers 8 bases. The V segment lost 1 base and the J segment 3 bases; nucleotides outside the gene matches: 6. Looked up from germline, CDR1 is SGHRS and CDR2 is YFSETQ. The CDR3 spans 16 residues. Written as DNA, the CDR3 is TGCGCCAGCAGCTTGTTTCAGGGGGCAGTTGGAAACACCATATATTTT. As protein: CASSLFQGAVGNTIYF.

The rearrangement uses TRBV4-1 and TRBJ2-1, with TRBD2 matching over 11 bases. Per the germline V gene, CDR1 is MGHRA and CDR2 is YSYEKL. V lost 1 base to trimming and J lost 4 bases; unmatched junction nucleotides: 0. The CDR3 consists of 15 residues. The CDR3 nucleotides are TGCGCCAGCAGCCAAGTAGCGGGAGGGTACAATGAGCAGTTCTTC. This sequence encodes CASSQVAGGYNEQFF.

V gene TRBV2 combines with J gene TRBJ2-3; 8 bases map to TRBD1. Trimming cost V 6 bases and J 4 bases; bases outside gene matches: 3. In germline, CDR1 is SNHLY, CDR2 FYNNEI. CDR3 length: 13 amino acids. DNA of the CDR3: TGTGCCAGCAGCAGGGGGCGATCAGATACGCAGTATTTT. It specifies CASSRGRSDTQYF. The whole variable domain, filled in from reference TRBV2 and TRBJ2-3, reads EPEVTQTPSHQVTQMGQEVILRCVPISNHLYFYWYRQILGQKVEFLVSFYNNEISEKSEIFDDQFSVERPDGSNFTLKIRSTKLEDSAMYFCASSRGRSDTQYFGPGTRLTVL.

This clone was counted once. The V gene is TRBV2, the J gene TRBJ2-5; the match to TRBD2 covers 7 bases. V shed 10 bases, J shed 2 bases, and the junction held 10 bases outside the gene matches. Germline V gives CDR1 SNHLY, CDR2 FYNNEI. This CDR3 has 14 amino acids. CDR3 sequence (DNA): TGTGCCAACTCGGCACGGGGGGTTCAAGAGACCCAGTACTTC. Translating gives CANSARGVQETQYF.

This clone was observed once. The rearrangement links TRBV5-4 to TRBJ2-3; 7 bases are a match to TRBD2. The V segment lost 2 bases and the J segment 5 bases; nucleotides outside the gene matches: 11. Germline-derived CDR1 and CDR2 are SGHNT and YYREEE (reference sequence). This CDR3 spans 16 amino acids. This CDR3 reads CASSLLRDYGVDTQYF. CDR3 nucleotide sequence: TGTGCCAGCAGCTTACTCCGGGACTACGGGGTAGATACGCAGTATTTT.

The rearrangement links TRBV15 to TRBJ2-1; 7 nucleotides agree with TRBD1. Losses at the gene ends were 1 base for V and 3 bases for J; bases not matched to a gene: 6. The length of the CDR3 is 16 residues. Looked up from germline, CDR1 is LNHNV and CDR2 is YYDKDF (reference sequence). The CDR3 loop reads CATSRADRAGYNEQFF. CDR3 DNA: TGTGCCACCAGCAGAGCCGACAGGGCCGGCTACAATGAGCAGTTCTTC. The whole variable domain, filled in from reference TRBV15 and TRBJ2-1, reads DAMVIQNPRYQVTQFGKPVTLSCSQTLNHNVMYWYQQKSSQAPKLLFHYYDKDFNNEADTPDNFQSRRPNTSFCFLDIRSPGLGDTAMYLCATSRADRAGYNEQFFGPGTRLTVL.

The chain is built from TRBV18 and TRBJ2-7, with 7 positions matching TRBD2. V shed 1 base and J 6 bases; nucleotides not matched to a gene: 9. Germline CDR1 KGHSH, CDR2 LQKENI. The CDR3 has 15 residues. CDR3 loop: CASSPLGGGPSEQYF. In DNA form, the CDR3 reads TGTGCCAGCTCACCACTCGGGGGAGGGCCCTCCGAGCAGTACTTC.

The chain's CDR3 is CASSLDVGQYSGNTIYF. The CDR3 DNA sequence: TGTGCCAGCAGCTTAGATGTCGGACAGTACTCTGGAAACACCATATATTTT. The chain couples TRBV11-2 to TRBJ1-3, with D perhaps matching TRBD1 (6 bases). Germline values: CDR1 SGHAT, CDR2 FQNNGV. This CDR3 comprises 17 residues. V was trimmed by 0 bases and J by 0 bases, leaving 12 bases between them.

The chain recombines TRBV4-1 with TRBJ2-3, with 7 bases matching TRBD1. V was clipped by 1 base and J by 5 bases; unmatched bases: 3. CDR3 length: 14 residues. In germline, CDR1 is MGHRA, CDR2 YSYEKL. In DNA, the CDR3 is TGCGCCAGCAGCCAAGGGCAGGGGGTAGATACGCAGTATTTT. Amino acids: CASSQGQGVDTQYF.

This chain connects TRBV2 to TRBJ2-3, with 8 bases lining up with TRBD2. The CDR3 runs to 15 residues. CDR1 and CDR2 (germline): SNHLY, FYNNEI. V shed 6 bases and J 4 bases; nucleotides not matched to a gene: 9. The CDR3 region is CASRATSEAPDTQYF. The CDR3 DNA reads TGTGCCAGCAGGGCGACTAGCGAAGCCCCAGATACGCAGTATTTT.